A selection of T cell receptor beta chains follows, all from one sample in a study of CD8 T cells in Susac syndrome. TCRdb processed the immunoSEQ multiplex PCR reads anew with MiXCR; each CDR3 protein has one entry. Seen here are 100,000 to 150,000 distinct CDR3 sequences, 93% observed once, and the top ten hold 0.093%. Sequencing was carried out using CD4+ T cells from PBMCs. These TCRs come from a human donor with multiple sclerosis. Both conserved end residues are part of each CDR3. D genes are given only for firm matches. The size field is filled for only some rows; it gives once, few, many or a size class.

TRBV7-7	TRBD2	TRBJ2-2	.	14	CASSLGEGTGELFF	TGTGCCAGCAGCTTAGGGGAGGGCACCGGGGAGCTGTTTTTT
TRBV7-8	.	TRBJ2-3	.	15	CASSLDGEFTDTQYF	TGTGCCAGCAGCTTAGATGGGGAGTTCACAGATACGCAGTATTTT
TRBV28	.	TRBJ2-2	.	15	CASSFPRGNTGELFF	TGTGCCAGCAGTTTTCCCAGGGGGAACACCGGGGAGCTGTTTTTT
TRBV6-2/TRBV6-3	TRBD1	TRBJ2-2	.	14	CASRRDSNTGELFF	TGTGCCAGCAGAAGGGACAGCAACACCGGGGAGCTGTTTTTT
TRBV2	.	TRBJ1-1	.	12	CASRVMNTEAFF	TGTGCCAGCAGGGTAATGAACACTGAAGCTTTCTTT
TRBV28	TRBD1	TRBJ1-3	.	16	CASGRSDRDSGNTIYF	TGTGCCAGCGGGCGATCCGACAGGGACTCTGGAAACACCATATATTTT
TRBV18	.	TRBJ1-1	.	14	CASSLSTESTEAFF	TGTGCCAGCTCACTATCGACAGAATCCACTGAAGCTTTCTTT
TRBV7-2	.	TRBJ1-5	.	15	CASSLERASNQPQHF	TGTGCCAGCAGCTTAGAAAGGGCGTCCAATCAGCCCCAGCATTTT
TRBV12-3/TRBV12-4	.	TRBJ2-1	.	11	CASSSPGPQFF	TGTGCCAGCAGTTCCCCGGGACCTCAGTTCTTC
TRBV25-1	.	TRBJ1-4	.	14	CASSDRVMNEKLFF	TGTGCCAGCAGTGATCGGGTAATGAACGAAAAACTGTTTTTT
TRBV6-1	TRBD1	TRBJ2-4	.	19	CASSEYGTGGFIAKNIQYF	TGTGCCAGCAGTGAATATGGGACAGGGGGCTTTATAGCCAAAAACATTCAGTACTTC
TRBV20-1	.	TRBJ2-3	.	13	CSAKVPAPDTQYF	TGCAGTGCTAAGGTCCCGGCCCCAGATACGCAGTATTTT
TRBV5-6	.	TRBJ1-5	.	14	CASSLARRDQPQHF	TGTGCCAGCAGCTTGGCCAGGAGGGATCAGCCCCAGCATTTT
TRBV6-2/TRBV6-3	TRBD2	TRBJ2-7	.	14	CASSLAGSRYEQYF	TGTGCCAGCAGTTTAGCGGGGAGCCGCTACGAGCAGTACTTC
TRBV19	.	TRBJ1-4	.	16	CASLGGGIRANEKLFF	TGTGCCTCGTTAGGAGGGGGAATCCGCGCTAATGAAAAACTGTTTTTT
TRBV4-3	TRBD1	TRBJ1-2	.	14	CASSHRGQTYGYTF	TGCGCCAGCAGCCATAGGGGACAGACTTATGGCTACACCTTC
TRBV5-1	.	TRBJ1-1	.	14	CASSRLTDNTEAFF	TGCGCCAGCAGCCGATTGACAGACAACACTGAAGCTTTCTTT
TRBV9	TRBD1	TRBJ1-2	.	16	CASSARRSTGDYGYTF	TGTGCCAGCAGCGCCCGCCGGAGTACAGGGGACTATGGCTACACCTTC
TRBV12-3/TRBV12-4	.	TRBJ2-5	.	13	CASSLGSFETQYF	TGTGCCAGCAGTTTAGGATCTTTTGAGACCCAGTACTTC
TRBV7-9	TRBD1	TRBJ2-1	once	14	CASLTGGAHNEQFF	TGTGCCAGCCTGACAGGGGGCGCGCACAATGAGCAGTTCTTC
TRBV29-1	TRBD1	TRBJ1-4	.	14	CSVEVSGGREKLFF	TGCAGCGTTGAAGTCTCAGGGGGTCGTGAAAAACTGTTTTTT
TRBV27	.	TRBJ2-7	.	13	CASSGYISHEQYF	TGTGCCAGCAGTGGATACATTTCCCACGAGCAGTACTTC
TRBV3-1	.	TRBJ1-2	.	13	CASSQADGTSYTF	TGTGCCAGCAGCCAAGCGGACGGGACTAGCTACACCTTC
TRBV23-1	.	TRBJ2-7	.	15	CASSQVLILYYEQYF	TGCGCCAGCAGTCAAGTTTTGATTCTCTATTACGAGCAGTACTTC
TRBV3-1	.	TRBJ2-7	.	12	CASSQDMWEQYF	TGTGCCAGCAGCCAAGATATGTGGGAGCAGTACTTC
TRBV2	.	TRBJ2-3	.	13	CASLGGQAQSQYF	TGTGCCAGCTTAGGGGGGCAGGCCCAATCGCAGTATTTT
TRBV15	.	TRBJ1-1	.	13	CATSGGRYTEAFF	TGTGCCACCAGCGGAGGGAGGTACACTGAAGCTTTCTTT
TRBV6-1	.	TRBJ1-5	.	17	CASSEAMGFSSNQPQHF	TGTGCCAGCAGTGAAGCAATGGGATTTTCGAGCAATCAGCCCCAGCATTTT
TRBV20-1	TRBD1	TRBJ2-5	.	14	CSAPGQGARETQYF	TGCAGTGCTCCCGGACAGGGGGCGCGGGAGACCCAGTACTTC
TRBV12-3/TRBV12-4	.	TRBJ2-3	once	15	CASSLVASATDTQYF	TGTGCCAGCAGTTTAGTCGCTAGCGCCACAGATACGCAGTATTTT
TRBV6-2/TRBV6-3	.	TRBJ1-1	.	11	CASSFNRVPFF	TGTGCCAGCAGTTTTAACAGGGTTCCTTTCTTT
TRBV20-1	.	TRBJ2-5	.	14	CSARDLAGQETQYF	TGCAGTGCTAGAGATCTCGCAGGGCAAGAGACCCAGTACTTC
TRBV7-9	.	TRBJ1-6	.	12	CASSFNNSPLHF	TGTGCCAGCAGCTTTAATAATTCACCCCTCCACTTT
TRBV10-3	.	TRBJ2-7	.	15	CAISESAGHSYEQYF	TGTGCCATCAGTGAGTCAGCAGGTCACTCCTACGAGCAGTACTTC
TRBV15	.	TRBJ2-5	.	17	CATSSLFNPGAGETQYF	TGTGCCACCAGCAGTCTTTTCAATCCCGGGGCCGGGGAGACCCAGTACTTC
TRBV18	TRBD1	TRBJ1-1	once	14	CASSEGQGNTEAFF	TGTGCCAGCTCGGAGGGACAGGGGAACACTGAAGCTTTCTTT
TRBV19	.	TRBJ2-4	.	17	CASSPDRQGIAKNIQYF	TGTGCCAGTAGTCCCGATCGGCAGGGAATCGCCAAAAACATTCAGTACTTC
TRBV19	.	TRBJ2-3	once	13	CASSPRPPDTQYF	TGTGCCAGTAGTCCAAGACCGCCAGATACGCAGTATTTT
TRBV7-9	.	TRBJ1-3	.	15	CASSLGQANPFGIYF	TGTGCCAGCAGCTTAGGACAGGCTAACCCCTTCGGCATATATTTT
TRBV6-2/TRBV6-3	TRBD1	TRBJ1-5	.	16	CASSAPGQGAHQPQHF	TGTGCCAGCAGTGCCCCGGGACAGGGGGCGCATCAGCCCCAGCATTTT
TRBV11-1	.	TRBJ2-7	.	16	CASSLNGAGATYEQYF	TGTGCCAGCAGCTTAAACGGGGCAGGGGCAACCTACGAGCAGTACTTC
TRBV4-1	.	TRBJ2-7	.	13	CASSQQGRYEQYF	TGCGCCAGCAGCCAACAGGGGCGGTACGAGCAGTACTTC
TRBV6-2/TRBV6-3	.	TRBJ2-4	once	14	CASSPFLASNIQYF	TGTGCCAGCAGCCCCTTCCTAGCGTCAAACATTCAGTACTTC
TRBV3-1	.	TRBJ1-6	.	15	CASSRGRVRHSPLHF	TGTGCCAGCAGCCGGGGGCGAGTTCGTCACTCACCCCTCCACTTT
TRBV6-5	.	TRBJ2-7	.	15	CASRLLGGGLAEQYF	TGTGCCAGCAGGCTCTTGGGGGGGGGCTTGGCCGAGCAGTACTTC
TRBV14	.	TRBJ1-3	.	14	CASSQERRGNTIYF	TGTGCCAGCAGCCAAGAAAGACGGGGAAACACCATATATTTT
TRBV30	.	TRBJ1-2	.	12	CAWSLVGTGYTF	TGTGCCTGGAGTTTGGTAGGGACCGGCTACACCTTC
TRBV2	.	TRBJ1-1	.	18	CASSEGAGHWVGNTEAFF	TGTGCCAGCAGTGAAGGGGCGGGACACTGGGTCGGAAACACTGAAGCTTTCTTT